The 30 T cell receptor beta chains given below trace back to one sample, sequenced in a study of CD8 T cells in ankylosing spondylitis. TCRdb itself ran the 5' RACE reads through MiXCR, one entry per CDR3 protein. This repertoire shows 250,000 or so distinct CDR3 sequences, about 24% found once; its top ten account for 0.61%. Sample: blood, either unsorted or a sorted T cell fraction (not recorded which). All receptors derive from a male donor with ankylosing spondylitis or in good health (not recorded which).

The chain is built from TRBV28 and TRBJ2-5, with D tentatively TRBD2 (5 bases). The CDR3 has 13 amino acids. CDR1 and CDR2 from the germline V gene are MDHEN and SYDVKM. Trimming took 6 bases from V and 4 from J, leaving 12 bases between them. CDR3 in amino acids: CASSTSGTETQYF. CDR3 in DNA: TGTGCCAGCAGCACTAGTGGAACAGAGACCCAGTACTTC.

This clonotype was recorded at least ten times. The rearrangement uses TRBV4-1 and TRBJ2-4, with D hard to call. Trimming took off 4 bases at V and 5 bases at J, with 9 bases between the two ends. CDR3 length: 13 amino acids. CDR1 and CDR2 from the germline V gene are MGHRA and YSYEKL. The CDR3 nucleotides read TGCGCCAGCAGCCCCCGGACGGAAAACATTCAGTACTTC. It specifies CASSPRTENIQYF.

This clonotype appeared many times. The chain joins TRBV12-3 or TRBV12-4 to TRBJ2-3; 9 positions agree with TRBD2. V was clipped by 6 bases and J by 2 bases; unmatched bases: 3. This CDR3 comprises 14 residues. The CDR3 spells CASRSSGATDTQYF. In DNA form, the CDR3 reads TGTGCCAGCAGGTCTAGCGGGGCCACAGATACGCAGTATTTT.

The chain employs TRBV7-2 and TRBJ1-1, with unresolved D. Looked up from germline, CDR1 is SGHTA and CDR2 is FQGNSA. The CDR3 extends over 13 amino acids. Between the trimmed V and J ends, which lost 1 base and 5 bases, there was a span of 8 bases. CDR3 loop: CASSLGGITEAFF. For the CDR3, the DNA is TGTGCCAGCAGCTTAGGGGGTATTACTGAAGCTTTCTTT.

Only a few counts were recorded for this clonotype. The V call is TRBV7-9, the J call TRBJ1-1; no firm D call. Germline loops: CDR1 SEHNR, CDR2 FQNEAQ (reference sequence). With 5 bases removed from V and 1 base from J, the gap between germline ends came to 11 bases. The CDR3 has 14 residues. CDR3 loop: CASSAGPGNTEAFF. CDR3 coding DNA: TGTGCCAGCAGCGCGGGCCCTGGGAACACTGAAGCTTTCTTT.

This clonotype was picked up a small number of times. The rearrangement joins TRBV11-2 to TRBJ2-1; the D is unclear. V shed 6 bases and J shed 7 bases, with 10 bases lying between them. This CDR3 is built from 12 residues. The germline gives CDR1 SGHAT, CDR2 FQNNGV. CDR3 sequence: CASSLARNEQFF. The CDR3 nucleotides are TGTGCCAGCAGTTTGGCGAGGAATGAGCAGTTCTTC.

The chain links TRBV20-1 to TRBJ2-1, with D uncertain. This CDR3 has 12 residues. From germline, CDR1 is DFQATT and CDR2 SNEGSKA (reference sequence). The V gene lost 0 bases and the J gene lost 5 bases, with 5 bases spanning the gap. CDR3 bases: TGCAGTGCTAGAGATGTGAACAATGAGCAGTTCTTC. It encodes CSARDVNNEQFF.

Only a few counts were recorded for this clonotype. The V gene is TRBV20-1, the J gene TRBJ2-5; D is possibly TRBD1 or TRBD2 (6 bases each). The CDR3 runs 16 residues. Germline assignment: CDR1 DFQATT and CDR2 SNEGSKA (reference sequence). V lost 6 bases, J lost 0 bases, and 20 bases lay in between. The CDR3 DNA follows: TGCAGTGCCGAACACACCCCCGGGGGCTACCAAGAGACCCAGTACTTC. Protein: CSAEHTPGGYQETQYF.

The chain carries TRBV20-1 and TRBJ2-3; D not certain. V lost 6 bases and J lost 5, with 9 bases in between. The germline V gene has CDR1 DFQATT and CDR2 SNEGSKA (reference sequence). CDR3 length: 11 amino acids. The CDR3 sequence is CSANDGDTQYF. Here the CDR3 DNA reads TGCAGTGCCAATGACGGAGATACGCAGTATTTT.

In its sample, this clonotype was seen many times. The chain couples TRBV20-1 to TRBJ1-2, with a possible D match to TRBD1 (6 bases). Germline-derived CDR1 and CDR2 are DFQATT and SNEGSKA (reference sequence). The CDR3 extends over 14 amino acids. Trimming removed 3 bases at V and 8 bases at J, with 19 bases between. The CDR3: CSASPPGGVKGYTF. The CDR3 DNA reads TGCAGTGCTAGTCCACCTGGGGGCGTAAAGGGCTACACCTTC.

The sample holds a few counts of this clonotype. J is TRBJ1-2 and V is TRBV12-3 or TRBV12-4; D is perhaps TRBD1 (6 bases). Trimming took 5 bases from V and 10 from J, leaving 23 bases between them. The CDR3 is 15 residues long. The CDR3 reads CASSLDRNLHSDYTF. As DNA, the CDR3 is TGTGCCAGCAGTCTAGACAGGAACTTGCACTCTGACTACACCTTC.

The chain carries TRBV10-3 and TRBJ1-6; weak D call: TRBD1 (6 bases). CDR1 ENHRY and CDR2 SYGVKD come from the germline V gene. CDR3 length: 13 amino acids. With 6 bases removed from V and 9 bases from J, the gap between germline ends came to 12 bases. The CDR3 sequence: CAIRTGLSSPLHF. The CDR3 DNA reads TGTGCCATCAGAACAGGGTTGAGTTCACCCCTCCACTTT.

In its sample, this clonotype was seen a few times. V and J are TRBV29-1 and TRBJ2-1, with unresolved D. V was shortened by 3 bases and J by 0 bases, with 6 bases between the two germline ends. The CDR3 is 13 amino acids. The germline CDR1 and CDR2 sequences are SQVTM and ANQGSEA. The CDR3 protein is CSVDASSYNEQFF. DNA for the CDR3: TGCAGCGTTGACGCCTCCTCCTACAATGAGCAGTTCTTC.

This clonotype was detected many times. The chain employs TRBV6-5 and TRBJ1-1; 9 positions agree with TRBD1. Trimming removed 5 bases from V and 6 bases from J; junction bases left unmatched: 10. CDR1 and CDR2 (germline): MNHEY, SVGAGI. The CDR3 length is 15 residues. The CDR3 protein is CASSHLGQGIPEAFF. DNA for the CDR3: TGTGCCAGCAGTCACCTCGGACAGGGGATCCCTGAAGCTTTCTTT.

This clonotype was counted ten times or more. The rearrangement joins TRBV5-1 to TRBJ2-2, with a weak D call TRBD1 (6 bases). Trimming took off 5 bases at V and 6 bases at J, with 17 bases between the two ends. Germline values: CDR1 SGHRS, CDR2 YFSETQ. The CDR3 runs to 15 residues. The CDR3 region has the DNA TGCGCCAGCAGTCGTACAGGGTCGTCGCCCGGGGAGCTGTTTTTT. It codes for CASSRTGSSPGELFF.

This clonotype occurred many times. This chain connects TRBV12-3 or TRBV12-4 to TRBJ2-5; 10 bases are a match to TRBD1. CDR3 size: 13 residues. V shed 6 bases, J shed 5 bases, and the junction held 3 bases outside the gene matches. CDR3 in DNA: TGTGCCAGCAGCCGGGGACAGGGGGAGACCCAGTACTTC. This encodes CASSRGQGETQYF.

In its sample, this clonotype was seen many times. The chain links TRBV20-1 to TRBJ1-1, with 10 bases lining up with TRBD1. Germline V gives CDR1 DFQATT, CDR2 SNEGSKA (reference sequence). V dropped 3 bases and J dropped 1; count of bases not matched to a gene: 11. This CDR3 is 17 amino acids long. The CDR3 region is CSASLGMGQGWNTEAFF. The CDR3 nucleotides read TGCAGTGCTAGTCTGGGTATGGGACAGGGGTGGAACACTGAAGCTTTCTTT.

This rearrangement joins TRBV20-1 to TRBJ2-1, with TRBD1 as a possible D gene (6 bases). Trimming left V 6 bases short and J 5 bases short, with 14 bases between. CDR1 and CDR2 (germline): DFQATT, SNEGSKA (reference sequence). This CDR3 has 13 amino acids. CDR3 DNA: TGCAGTGCCGAAGACAGGAGGCACAATGAGCAGTTCTTC. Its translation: CSAEDRRHNEQFF.

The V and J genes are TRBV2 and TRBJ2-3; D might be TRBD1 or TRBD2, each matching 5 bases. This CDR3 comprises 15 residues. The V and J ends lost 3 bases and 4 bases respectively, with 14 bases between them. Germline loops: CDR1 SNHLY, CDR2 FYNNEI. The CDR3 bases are TGTGCCAGCAGTGAGAGGGGCTACTCATCAGATACGCAGTATTTT. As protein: CASSERGYSSDTQYF. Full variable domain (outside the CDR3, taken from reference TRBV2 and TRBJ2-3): EPEVTQTPSHQVTQMGQEVILRCVPISNHLYFYWYRQILGQKVEFLVSFYNNEISEKSEIFDDQFSVERPDGSNFTLKIRSTKLEDSAMYFCASSERGYSSDTQYFGPGTRLTVL.

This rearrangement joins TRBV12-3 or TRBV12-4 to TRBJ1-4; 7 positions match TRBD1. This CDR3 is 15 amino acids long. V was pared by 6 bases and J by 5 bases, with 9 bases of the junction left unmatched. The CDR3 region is CASRPPGQPNEKLFF. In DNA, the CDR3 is TGTGCCAGCAGGCCCCCGGGACAGCCGAATGAAAAACTGTTTTTT.

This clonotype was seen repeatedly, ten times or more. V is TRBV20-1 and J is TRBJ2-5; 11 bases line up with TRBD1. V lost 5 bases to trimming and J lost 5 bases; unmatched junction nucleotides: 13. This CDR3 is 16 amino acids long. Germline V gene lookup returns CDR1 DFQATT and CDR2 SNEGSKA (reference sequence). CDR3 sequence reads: CSASRDRGTFRETQYF. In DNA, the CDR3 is TGCAGTGCTTCTCGGGACAGGGGGACCTTCCGGGAGACCCAGTACTTC.

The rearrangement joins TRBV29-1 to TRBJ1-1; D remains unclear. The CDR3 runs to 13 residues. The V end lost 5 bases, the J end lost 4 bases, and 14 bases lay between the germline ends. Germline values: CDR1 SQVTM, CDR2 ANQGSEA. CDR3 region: CSVSPLGSTEAFF. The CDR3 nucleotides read TGCAGCGTTTCTCCCCTCGGGAGCACTGAAGCTTTCTTT. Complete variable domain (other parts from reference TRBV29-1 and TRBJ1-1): SAVISQKPSRDICQRGTSLTIQCQVDSQVTMMFWYRQQPGQSLTLIATANQGSEATYESGFVIDKFPISRPNLTFSTLTVSNMSPEDSSIYLCSVSPLGSTEAFFGQGTRLTVV.

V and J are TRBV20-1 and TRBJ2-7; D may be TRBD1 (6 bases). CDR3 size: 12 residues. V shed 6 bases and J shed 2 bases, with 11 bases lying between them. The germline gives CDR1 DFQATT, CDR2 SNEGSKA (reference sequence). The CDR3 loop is CSARGPTYEQYF. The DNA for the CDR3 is TGCAGTGCCAGGGGTCCGACCTACGAGCAGTACTTC.

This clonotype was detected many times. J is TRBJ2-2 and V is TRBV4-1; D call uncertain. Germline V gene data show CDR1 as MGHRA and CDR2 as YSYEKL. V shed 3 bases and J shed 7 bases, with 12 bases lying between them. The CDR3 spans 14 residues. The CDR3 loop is CASSQRNFDGELFF. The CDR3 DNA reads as TGCGCCAGCAGCCAGCGAAACTTCGACGGGGAGCTGTTTTTT.

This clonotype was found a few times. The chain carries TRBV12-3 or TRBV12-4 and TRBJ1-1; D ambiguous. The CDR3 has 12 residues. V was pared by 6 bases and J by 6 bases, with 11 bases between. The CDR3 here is CASSFRWAEAFF. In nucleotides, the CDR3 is TGTGCCAGCAGCTTCCGATGGGCTGAAGCTTTCTTT.

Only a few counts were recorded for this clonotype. The CDR3 coding sequence is TGTGCCAGCAGAACGGGACGGTCCTACGAGCAGTACTTC. Protein product: CASRTGRSYEQYF. J is TRBJ2-7 and V is TRBV6-1; TRBD1 or TRBD2 may be the D gene (5 bases each). V dropped 6 bases and J dropped 1 base, with 10 bases sitting between them. Germline-derived CDR1 and CDR2 are MNHNS and SASEGT. This CDR3 comprises 13 residues.

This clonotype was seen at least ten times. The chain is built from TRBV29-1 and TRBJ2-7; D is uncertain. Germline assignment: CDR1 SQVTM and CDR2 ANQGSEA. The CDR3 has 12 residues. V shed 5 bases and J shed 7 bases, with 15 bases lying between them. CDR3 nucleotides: TGCAGCGTTTTTGCGCAGTCGAGGGAGCAGTACTTC. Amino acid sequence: CSVFAQSREQYF.

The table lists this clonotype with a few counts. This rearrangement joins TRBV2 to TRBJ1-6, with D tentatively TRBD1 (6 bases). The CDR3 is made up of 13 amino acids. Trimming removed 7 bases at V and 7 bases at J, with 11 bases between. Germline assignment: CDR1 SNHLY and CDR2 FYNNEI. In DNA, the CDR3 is TGTGCCAGCAACGGGGGCTCCAATTCACCCCTCCACTTT. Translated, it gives CASNGGSNSPLHF.

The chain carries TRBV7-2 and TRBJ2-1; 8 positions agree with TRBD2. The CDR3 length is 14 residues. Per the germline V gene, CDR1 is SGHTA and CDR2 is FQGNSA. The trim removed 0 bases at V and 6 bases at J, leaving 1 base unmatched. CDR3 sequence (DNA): TGTGCCAGCAGCTTAGCGACTAGCGTCAATGAGCAGTTCTTC. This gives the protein CASSLATSVNEQFF.

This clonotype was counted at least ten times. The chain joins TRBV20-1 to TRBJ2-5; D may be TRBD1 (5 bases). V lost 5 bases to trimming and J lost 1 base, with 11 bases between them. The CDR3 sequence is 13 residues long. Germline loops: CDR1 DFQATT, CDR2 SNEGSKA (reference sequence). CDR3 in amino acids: CSAPRQIQETQYF. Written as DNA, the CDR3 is TGCAGTGCTCCAAGACAGATCCAAGAGACCCAGTACTTC.